This T cell receptor (beta chain) was retrieved from a study of control samples from healthy donors and cancer patients. Profiling relied on immunoSEQ multiplex PCR, and the TCRdb table lists in-frame clones only, not all of them. The sample holds about 85,000 clones; 70% to 90% are singletons and the top ten take less than 9%. The CDR3 sequence is 15 residues long. With 3 bases removed from V and 6 bases from J, the gap between germline ends came to 12 bases. Germline loops: CDR1 SGHTA, CDR2 FQGNSA. This sequence joins TRBV7-2 and TRBJ1-6; TRBD1 might be the D (6 bases). The sequencing input was blood. The TCR was taken from an older woman in good health. CDR3 loop: CASSLTGQSNSPLHF. In DNA form, the CDR3 reads TGTGCCAGCAGCTTGACGGGACAAAGTAATTCACCCCTCCACTTT. Full variable domain (remainder filled in from reference TRBV7-2 and TRBJ1-6): GAGVSQSPSNKVTEKGKDVELRCDPISGHTALYWYRQSLGQGLEFLIYFQGNSAPDKSGLPSDRFSAERTGGSVSTLTIQRTQQEDSAVYLCASSLTGQSNSPLHFGNGTRLTVT.